These T cell receptor beta chains were read from a single sample in a study of high-grade serous ovarian cancer treatment subgroups. Profiling relied on immunoSEQ multiplex PCR, and the TCRdb table lists in-frame clones only, not all of them. The sample lists around 15,000 clones; about 90% were seen once. Sequenced: tumor tissue. These receptors came from a human donor with high-grade serous ovarian cancer. The CDR3 runs from the conserved cysteine through the conserved F or W. The order of the fields is J gene, CDR3 length, D gene, V gene, clone size, CDR3 protein, CDR3 DNA. D genes are given only for firm matches. Size is stated for part of the rows, as once, few or many counts, or as a class when the clone is expanded.

>TRBJ1-5|15|NA|TRBV7-9|NA
CASSLEGFGNQPQHF
TGTGCCAGCAGCTTAGAGGGCTTCGGCAATCAGCCCCAGCATTTT
>TRBJ1-5|15|NA|TRBV5-1|once
CASSLDSGVDQPQHF
TGCGCCAGCAGCTTGGATTCAGGGGTTGATCAGCCCCAGCATTTT
>TRBJ2-1|13|NA|TRBV15|NA
CATSRDGSNEQFF
TGTGCCACCAGCAGAGATGGGAGCAATGAGCAGTTCTTC
>TRBJ1-1|13|NA|TRBV15|NA
CATSRGGGFEAFF
TGTGCCACCAGTCGCGGCGGGGGCTTTGAAGCTTTCTTT
>TRBJ2-2|15|TRBD2|TRBV5-8|NA
CASREAGGHTGELFF
TGTGCCAGCAGGGAAGCGGGGGGGCACACCGGGGAGCTGTTTTTT
>TRBJ1-3|14|NA|TRBV2|NA
CASSEATSGNTIYF
TGTGCCAGCAGTGAAGCCACCTCTGGAAACACCATATATTTT
>TRBJ1-2|14|NA|TRBV19|NA
CASSKPSGGDGYTF
TGTGCCAGTAGTAAACCCTCGGGAGGGGACGGCTACACCTTC
>TRBJ1-5|16|NA|TRBV7-8|NA
CASSLLYGQSNQPQHF
TGTGCCAGCAGCTTACTCTATGGACAAAGCAATCAGCCCCAGCATTTT
>TRBJ2-2|16|TRBD1|TRBV18|NA
CASSPLGQGDTGELFF
TGTGCCAGCTCACCCCTCGGACAGGGGGACACCGGGGAGCTGTTTTTT
>TRBJ1-3|14|NA|TRBV6-1|NA
CASSNGDSGNTIYF
TGTGCCAGCTCAAACGGGGACTCTGGAAACACCATATATTTT
>TRBJ2-5|15|TRBD1|TRBV7-6|few
CASSLAGTGGETQYF
TGTGCCAGCAGCTTAGCGGGGACAGGGGGAGAGACCCAGTACTTC
>TRBJ2-7|15|TRBD2|TRBV2|NA
CASSDTSGGSYEQYF
TGTGCCAGCAGTGACACCAGCGGGGGCTCCTACGAGCAGTACTTC
>TRBJ1-5|16|TRBD1|TRBV15|NA
CATSRGGDRSGQPQHF
TGTGCCACCAGCAGAGGGGGGGACAGGAGTGGGCAGCCCCAGCATTTT
>TRBJ2-1|10|NA|TRBV19|NA
CATLGAEQFF
TGTGCCACCCTAGGGGCAGAGCAGTTCTTC
>TRBJ2-1|15|TRBD2|TRBV19|NA
CASSIGGGEYNEQFF
TGTGCCAGTAGTATAGGCGGGGGAGAATACAATGAGCAGTTCTTC
>TRBJ1-1|15|TRBD1|TRBV11-2|NA
CASSTHRGEPTEAFF
TGTGCCAGCAGCACCCACAGGGGGGAGCCCACTGAAGCTTTCTTT
>TRBJ2-1|16|TRBD2|TRBV5-6|NA
CASSLDGGAFYNEQFF
TGTGCCAGCAGCTTGGACGGGGGGGCCTTCTACAATGAGCAGTTCTTC
>TRBJ2-3|14|NA|TRBV7-2|NA
CASSHGPAEDTQYF
TGTGCCAGCAGCCACGGCCCCGCCGAAGATACGCAGTATTTT
>TRBJ2-1|14|TRBD1|TRBV6-1|NA
CASSKQGLIDEQFF
TGTGCCAGCAGTAAACAGGGGCTCATAGATGAGCAGTTCTTC
>TRBJ2-3|14|NA|TRBV4-3|NA
CASSQESTTDTQYF
TGCGCCAGCAGCCAAGAAAGCACCACAGATACGCAGTATTTT
>TRBJ2-1|15|NA|TRBV25-1|NA
CASSVWRLTYNEQFF
TGTGCCAGCAGTGTTTGGCGCCTTACCTACAATGAGCAGTTCTTC
>TRBJ1-5|15|TRBD1|TRBV7-8|NA
CASSPGTGVDQPQHF
TGTGCCAGCAGTCCCGGGACAGGGGTAGACCAGCCCCAGCATTTT
>TRBJ2-7|15|NA|TRBV6-5|few
CASTPQGPPTYEQYF
TGTGCCAGCACCCCCCAGGGACCGCCAACCTACGAGCAGTACTTC
>TRBJ2-7|12|NA|TRBV7-9|NA
CASSGRGYEQYF
TGTGCCAGCAGCGGGCGGGGTTACGAGCAGTACTTC
>TRBJ1-3|14|NA|TRBV19|few
CASSISTSGNTIYF
TGTGCCAGTAGTATTTCTACCTCTGGAAACACCATATATTTT
>TRBJ2-6|14|NA|TRBV7-2|NA
CASRSGSGANVLTF
TGTGCCAGCAGATCGGGCTCTGGGGCCAACGTCCTGACTTTC
>TRBJ2-7|16|NA|TRBV2|NA
CASRKIGVVRVDEQYF
TGTGCCAGCAGGAAGATTGGCGTGGTTCGGGTCGACGAGCAGTACTTC
>TRBJ2-3|15|NA|TRBV27|NA
CASRRDGGSADTQYF
TGTGCCAGCAGGAGGGATGGGGGGTCTGCAGATACGCAGTATTTT
>TRBJ1-1|15|NA|TRBV5-4|NA
CASSLVTPVGTEAFF
TGTGCCAGCAGCTTGGTGACACCAGTAGGCACTGAAGCTTTCTTT
>TRBJ2-3|16|TRBD2|TRBV11-3|NA
CASSLGGGTRTDTQYF
TGTGCCAGCAGCTTAGGCGGGGGGACTCGCACAGATACGCAGTATTTT
>TRBJ1-2|16|NA|TRBV28|once
CASSLTPGVSNYGYTF
TGTGCCAGCAGTTTAACGCCGGGGGTCTCTAACTATGGCTACACCTTC
>TRBJ2-7|15|NA|TRBV27|NA
CASSFYGPGAYEQYF
TGTGCCAGCAGTTTTTATGGGCCCGGAGCCTACGAGCAGTACTTC
>TRBJ2-1|15|NA|TRBV5-1|NA
CASSLEPGSYNEQFF
TGCGCCAGCAGCTTGGAGCCAGGGAGCTACAATGAGCAGTTCTTC
>TRBJ1-3|15|TRBD1|TRBV6-6|NA
CASRLTGGSGNTIYF
TGTGCCAGCAGGTTGACAGGGGGCTCTGGAAACACCATATATTTT
>TRBJ2-7|14|TRBD1|TRBV5-5|NA
CASSVDRGRGEQYF
TGTGCCAGCAGCGTGGACAGGGGGCGCGGAGAGCAGTACTTC
>TRBJ1-2|14|TRBD1|TRBV11-2|NA
CASSATTGNYGYTF
TGTGCCAGCAGCGCGACGACAGGGAACTATGGCTACACCTTC
>TRBJ2-7|12|NA|TRBV29-1|NA
CSVEDRSYEQYF
TGCAGCGTTGAAGACAGGTCCTACGAGCAGTACTTC
>TRBJ2-3|15|TRBD2|TRBV6-4|NA
CASSELAGGGDTQYF
TGTGCCAGCAGCGAGTTAGCGGGGGGAGGAGATACGCAGTATTTT
>TRBJ1-5|15|NA|TRBV5-1|NA
CASSLSTDSNQPQHF
TGCGCCAGCAGCTTGTCTACAGATAGCAATCAGCCCCAGCATTTT
>TRBJ1-6|14|NA|TRBV5-5|NA
CASSLASRAGPLHF
TGTGCCAGCAGCTTGGCGTCCAGGGCAGGACCCCTCCACTTT
>TRBJ2-2|16|NA|TRBV4-1|NA
CASSQPKATNTGELFF
TGCGCCAGCAGCCAACCCAAAGCAACTAACACCGGGGAGCTGTTTTTT
>TRBJ2-3|14|NA|TRBV7-9|NA
CASSSAGTFNTQYF
TGTGCCAGCAGCTCAGCCGGGACCTTTAATACGCAGTATTTT
>TRBJ2-3|13|NA|TRBV19|NA
CASRVLDTDTQYF
TGTGCCAGTAGGGTGCTAGACACAGATACGCAGTATTTT
>TRBJ2-2|12|NA|TRBV27|few
CASSPLTGELFF
TGTGCCAGCAGTCCATTAACCGGGGAGCTGTTTTTT
>TRBJ1-6|15|TRBD1|TRBV5-1|few
CASSLAGQGNSPLHF
TGCGCCAGCAGCTTGGCGGGACAGGGGAATTCACCCCTCCACTTT
>TRBJ2-7|14|NA|TRBV6-5|NA
CASSYGGGSYEQYF
TGTGCCAGCAGTTACGGAGGCGGCTCCTACGAGCAGTACTTC